The clone carrying this T cell receptor (beta chain) was recorded at least ten times. Its target is not known. The germline gives CDR1 SGHTA, CDR2 FQGNSA. The CDR3 covers 15 residues. V lost 5 bases and J lost 4, with 17 bases in between. The investigators amplified TCR beta CDR3 regions from RNA transcripts. TCR CDR3 regions were first amplified by RT-PCR with HTBI primers. Using its own MiXCR run on the multiplex PCR reads, TCRdb lists one record per CDR3 protein. The data contain roughly 700,000 distinct CDR3 sequences, over 35% of them singletons. The data originate from a study of T cells in Graves' hyperthyroidism and ophthalmopathy. The study, taken as a whole, reports: Most thyroid clonotypes expanded above 0.001 were also detected in blood.

Used for diagnoses were clinical symptoms, serum thyroxine and TRAb, thyroid ultrasound and orbital computed tomography. Fresh peripheral blood, 10 ml, yielded the PBMCs. The sample was blood. This clonotype was sampled from a woman aged 35 to 49 with Graves' hyperthyroidism. The V and J genes are TRBV7-2 and TRBJ1-2, with D uncertain. In nucleotides, the CDR3 is TGTGCCAGCAGCCAAAACCCGAGGGAGGTCTATGGCTACACCTTC. Translated, it gives CASSQNPREVYGYTF.